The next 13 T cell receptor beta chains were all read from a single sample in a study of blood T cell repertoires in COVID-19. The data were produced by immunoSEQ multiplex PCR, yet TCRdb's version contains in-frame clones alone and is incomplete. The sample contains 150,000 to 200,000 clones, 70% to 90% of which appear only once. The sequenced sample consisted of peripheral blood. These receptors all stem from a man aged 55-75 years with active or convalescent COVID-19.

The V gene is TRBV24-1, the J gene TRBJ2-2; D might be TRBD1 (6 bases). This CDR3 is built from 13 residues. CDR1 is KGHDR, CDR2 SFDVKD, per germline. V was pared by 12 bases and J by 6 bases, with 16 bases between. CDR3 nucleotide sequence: TGTGCCTCACAGGGTAAAGTGGCCGGGGAGCTGTTTTTT. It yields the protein CASQGKVAGELFF.

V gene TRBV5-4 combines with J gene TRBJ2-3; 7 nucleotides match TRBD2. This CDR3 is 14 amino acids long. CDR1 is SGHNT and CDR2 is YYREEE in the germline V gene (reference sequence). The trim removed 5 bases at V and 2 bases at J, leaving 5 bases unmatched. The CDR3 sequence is CASSQRGLTDTQYF. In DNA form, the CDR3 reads TGTGCCAGCAGTCAGCGGGGTCTCACAGATACGCAGTATTTT.

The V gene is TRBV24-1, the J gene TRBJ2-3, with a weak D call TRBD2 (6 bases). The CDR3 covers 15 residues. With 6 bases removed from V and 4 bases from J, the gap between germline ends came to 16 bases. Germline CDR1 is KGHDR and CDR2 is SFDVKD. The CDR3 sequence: CATSPYGGGSDTQYF. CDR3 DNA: TGTGCCACCAGTCCCTATGGGGGAGGTTCAGATACGCAGTATTTT.

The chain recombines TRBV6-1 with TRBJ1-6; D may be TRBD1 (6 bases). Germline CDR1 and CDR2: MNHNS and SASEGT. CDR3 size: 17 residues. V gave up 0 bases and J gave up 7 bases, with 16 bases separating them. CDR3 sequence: CASSEAPEGGSNSPLHF. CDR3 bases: TGTGCCAGCAGTGAAGCCCCTGAAGGGGGTAGCAATTCACCCCTCCACTTT.

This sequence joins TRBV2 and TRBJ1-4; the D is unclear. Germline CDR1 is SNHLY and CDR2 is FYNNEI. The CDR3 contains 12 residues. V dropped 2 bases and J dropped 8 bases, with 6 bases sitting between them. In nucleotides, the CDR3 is TGTGCCAGCAGTGAAATCATGGAAAAACTGTTTTTT. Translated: CASSEIMEKLFF.

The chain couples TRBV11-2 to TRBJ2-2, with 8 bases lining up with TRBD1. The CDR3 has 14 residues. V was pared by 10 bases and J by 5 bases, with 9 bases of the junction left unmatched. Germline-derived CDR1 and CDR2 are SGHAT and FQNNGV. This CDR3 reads CATGTYRGTGELFF. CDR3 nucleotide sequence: TGTGCCACCGGGACGTACAGGGGGACCGGGGAGCTGTTTTTT.

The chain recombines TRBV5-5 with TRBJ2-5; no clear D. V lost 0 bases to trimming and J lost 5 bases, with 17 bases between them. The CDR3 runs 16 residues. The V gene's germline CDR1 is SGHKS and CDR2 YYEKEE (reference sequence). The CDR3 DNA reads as TGTGCCAGCAGCTTGGCCCCTTTCTCGGGTTCGGAGACCCAGTACTTC. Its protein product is CASSLAPFSGSETQYF.

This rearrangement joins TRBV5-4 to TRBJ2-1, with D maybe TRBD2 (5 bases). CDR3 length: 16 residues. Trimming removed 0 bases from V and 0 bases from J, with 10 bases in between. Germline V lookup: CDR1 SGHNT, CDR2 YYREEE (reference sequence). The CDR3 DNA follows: TGTGCCAGCAGCTTGGGCCGGGGTTACTCCTACAATGAGCAGTTCTTC. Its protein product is CASSLGRGYSYNEQFF.

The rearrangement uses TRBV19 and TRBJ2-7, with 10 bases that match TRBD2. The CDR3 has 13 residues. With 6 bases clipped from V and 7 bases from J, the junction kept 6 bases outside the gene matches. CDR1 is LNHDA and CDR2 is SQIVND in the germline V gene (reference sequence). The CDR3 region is CASRSGGAREQYF. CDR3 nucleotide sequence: TGTGCCAGTAGAAGCGGGGGGGCCCGTGAGCAGTACTTC.

CDR3 protein: CASSHPGTVYEQYF. The DNA for the CDR3 is TGCGCCAGCAGCCACCCGGGGACAGTCTACGAGCAGTACTTC. This rearrangement joins TRBV4-1 to TRBJ2-7, with 7 positions matching TRBD1. Germline-derived CDR1 and CDR2 are MGHRA and YSYEKL. This CDR3 spans 14 amino acids. J gave up 3 bases and V 3 bases, and 5 bases lay outside the gene matches.

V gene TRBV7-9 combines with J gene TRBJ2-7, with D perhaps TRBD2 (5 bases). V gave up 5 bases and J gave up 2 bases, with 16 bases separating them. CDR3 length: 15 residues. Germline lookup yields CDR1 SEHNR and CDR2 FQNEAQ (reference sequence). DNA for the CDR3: TGTGCCAGCAGCCGGCCTGATGGGGAGACCTACGAGCAGTACTTC. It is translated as CASSRPDGETYEQYF.

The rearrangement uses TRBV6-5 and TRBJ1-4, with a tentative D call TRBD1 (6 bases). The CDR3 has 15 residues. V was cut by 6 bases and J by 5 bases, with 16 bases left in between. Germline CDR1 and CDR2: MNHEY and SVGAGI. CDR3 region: CASSTTGTRNEKLFF. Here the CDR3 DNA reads TGTGCCAGCAGCACTACCGGGACAAGGAATGAAAAACTGTTTTTT.

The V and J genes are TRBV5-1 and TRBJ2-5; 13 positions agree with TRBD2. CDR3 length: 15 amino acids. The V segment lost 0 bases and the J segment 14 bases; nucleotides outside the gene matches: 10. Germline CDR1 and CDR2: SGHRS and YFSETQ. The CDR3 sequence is CASSLGTSGGLSHYF. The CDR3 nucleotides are TGCGCCAGCAGCTTGGGGACTAGCGGGGGTCTCTCTCACTACTTC.